Listed below are T cell receptor beta chains from one sample, sequenced in a study of T-cell reconstitution after alpha-beta-depleted transplantation in children. Each CDR3 protein gets one entry after TCRdb re-called the PCR reads with MiXCR. Among approximately 340,000 distinct CDR3 sequences listed, 10% to 13% were seen once. The sequences come from PBMCs from the stem cell graft donor, collected from the stem cell graft. Receptor source: a human donor who donated a stem cell graft to a child with acute lymphoblastic leukemia. Each CDR3 is given with its conserved first and last residue. The D gene is left open where the match is weak. The listing skips clone size in some rows; elsewhere it reads once, few, many or a size class.

V	size	J	D	CDR3	DNA
TRBV10-3	-	TRBJ2-7	TRBD2	CAISESTGGPTYEQYF	TGTGCCATCAGTGAGTCGACGGGAGGCCCTACCTACGAGCAGTACTTC
TRBV9	-	TRBJ2-1	TRBD2	CASSVGPSGEFGPYNEQFF	TGTGCCAGCAGCGTAGGTCCTAGCGGGGAGTTTGGGCCCTACAATGAGCAGTTCTTC
TRBV12-3/TRBV12-4	few	TRBJ2-7	TRBD2	CASSFGSGNEQYF	TGTGCCAGCAGTTTTGGTAGCGGGAACGAGCAGTACTTC
TRBV5-1	-	TRBJ2-3	-	CASKRGDTDTQYF	TGCGCCAGTAAGAGGGGTGACACAGATACGCAGTATTTT
TRBV5-1	few	TRBJ2-3	TRBD2	CASSLDLAGDTDTQYF	TGCGCCAGCAGCTTGGATCTAGCGGGGGACACAGATACGCAGTATTTT
TRBV4-3	few	TRBJ1-1	-	CASSQVPGTYTEAFF	TGCGCCAGCAGCCAAGTACCCGGGACTTACACTGAAGCTTTCTTT
TRBV27	many	TRBJ2-1	TRBD1	CASSRQGVDEQFF	TGTGCCAGCAGTAGACAGGGTGTCGATGAGCAGTTCTTC
TRBV4-3	-	TRBJ2-1	TRBD2	CASSQEPIGLVGYNEQFF	TGCGCCAGCAGCCAAGAGCCTATAGGACTAGTCGGCTACAATGAGCAGTTCTTC
TRBV20-1	few	TRBJ2-5	-	CSARTGLETQYF	TGCAGTGCTAGAACAGGCCTAGAGACCCAGTACTTC
TRBV7-9	-	TRBJ2-1	TRBD2	CASSLPIAGSPYNEQFF	TGTGCCAGCAGCTTACCCATAGCGGGCTCTCCCTACAATGAGCAGTTCTTC
TRBV20-1	-	TRBJ2-1	-	CSARDVSSYNEQFF	TGCAGTGCTAGGGACGTTAGCTCCTACAATGAGCAGTTCTTC
TRBV6-5	-	TRBJ2-1	-	CASSYLLGQGVDEQFF	TGTGCCAGCAGTTACCTCCTGGGGCAGGGCGTCGATGAGCAGTTCTTC
TRBV20-1	few	TRBJ2-3	-	CSASGRLTDTQYF	TGCAGTGCTAGCGGGAGACTCACAGATACGCAGTATTTT
TRBV27	-	TRBJ2-7	TRBD2	CASSLSGVSGAYEQYF	TGTGCCAGCAGTTTATCGGGGGTTAGCGGGGCTTACGAGCAGTACTTC
TRBV4-2	many	TRBJ2-3	-	CASSQAGIGSADTQYF	TGTGCCAGCAGCCAAGCCGGGATAGGGTCAGCAGATACGCAGTATTTT
TRBV20-1	-	TRBJ2-3	-	CSASRQTDTQYF	TGCAGTGCTAGTCGGCAGACAGATACGCAGTATTTT
TRBV2	many	TRBJ2-3	TRBD2	CASSALAGGSDTQYF	TGTGCCAGCAGTGCGTTAGCGGGAGGATCAGATACGCAGTATTTT
TRBV30	-	TRBJ2-1	-	CAWSVRLGEQFF	TGTGCCTGGAGTGTACGGTTAGGTGAGCAGTTCTTC
TRBV5-1	few	TRBJ2-7	TRBD2	CASSLEPTSGGTYEQYF	TGCGCCAGCAGCTTGGAACCCACTAGCGGGGGGACCTACGAGCAGTACTTC
TRBV20-1	-	TRBJ2-1	-	CSARDPSAHNEQFF	TGCAGTGCTAGGGATCCCTCCGCTCACAATGAGCAGTTCTTC
TRBV7-9	few	TRBJ1-3	TRBD1	CASSHGQGGNTIYF	TGTGCCAGCAGCCACGGACAGGGCGGAAACACCATATATTTT
TRBV5-1	many	TRBJ2-2	-	CASSLDGHTGELFF	TGCGCCAGCAGCTTGGACGGCCACACCGGGGAGCTGTTTTTT
TRBV20-1	-	TRBJ2-7	-	CSAGTAGAYYEQYF	TGCAGTGCTGGGACAGCGGGAGCCTACTACGAGCAGTACTTC
TRBV3-1	few	TRBJ2-7	-	CASSQYPGKAYEQYF	TGTGCCAGCAGCCAATACCCAGGAAAAGCCTACGAGCAGTACTTC
TRBV12-3/TRBV12-4	few	TRBJ1-5	-	CASSLSGPNQPQHF	TGTGCCAGCAGTTTATCGGGCCCCAATCAGCCCCAGCATTTT
TRBV12-3/TRBV12-4	few	TRBJ2-7	TRBD2	CASRQNLGLADSYEQYF	TGTGCCAGCAGACAGAACCTCGGACTAGCGGACTCCTACGAGCAGTACTTC
TRBV20-1	few	TRBJ1-2	-	CSARGVTLNYGYTF	TGCAGTGCTCGAGGGGTCACCCTCAACTATGGCTACACCTTC
TRBV27	few	TRBJ2-2	-	CASSPTATRGKGELFF	TGTGCCAGCAGTCCGACGGCGACTAGGGGAAAGGGGGAGCTGTTTTTT
TRBV7-9	-	TRBJ1-4	-	CASSPRRGGANEKLFF	TGTGCCAGCAGCCCACGAAGGGGGGGCGCGAATGAAAAACTGTTTTTT
TRBV7-3	many	TRBJ2-1	-	CASSFTGGKYNEQFF	TGTGCCAGCAGCTTCACCGGGGGAAAGTACAATGAGCAGTTCTTC
TRBV13	-	TRBJ2-2	-	CASSSPPTNTGELFF	TGTGCCAGCAGCTCCCCGCCGACGAACACCGGGGAGCTGTTTTTT
TRBV5-1	-	TRBJ2-2	-	CASSPRAGDTGELFF	TGCGCCAGCAGCCCGAGGGCAGGGGATACCGGGGAGCTGTTTTTT
TRBV27	-	TRBJ1-1	TRBD1	CASSGVTGGEAFF	TGTGCCAGCAGCGGCGTGACAGGGGGCGAAGCTTTCTTT
TRBV24-1	many	TRBJ2-1	TRBD2	CATSDLPGTSGRPNEQFF	TGTGCCACCAGTGATTTGCCAGGGACTAGCGGGCGACCAAATGAGCAGTTCTTC
TRBV5-4	-	TRBJ2-2	-	CASSLAGSSTGELFF	TGTGCCAGCAGCTTGGCCGGATCTAGCACCGGGGAGCTGTTTTTT
TRBV28	-	TRBJ2-7	TRBD1	CASSLLPGTGSYEQYF	TGTGCCAGCAGTTTGCTACCCGGGACAGGCTCCTACGAGCAGTACTTC
TRBV29-1	-	TRBJ2-7	-	CSVDRGGYEQYF	TGCAGCGTTGATAGGGGTGGATACGAGCAGTACTTC
TRBV5-1	few	TRBJ2-6	-	CASSLQDSGANVLTF	TGCGCCAGCAGCTTACAGGACTCTGGGGCCAACGTCCTGACTTTC
TRBV28	few	TRBJ2-1	TRBD2	CASTSGGRRNEQFF	TGTGCCAGCACCTCGGGCGGGAGACGCAATGAGCAGTTCTTC
TRBV5-1	few	TRBJ2-1	TRBD2	CASSSPRASGRASALQYEQFF	TGCGCCAGCAGCAGCCCAAGGGCTAGCGGGAGGGCATCAGCCCTCCAATATGAGCAGTTCTTC
TRBV5-1	few	TRBJ2-3	TRBD2	CASSLESLTGTSGFTDTQYF	TGCGCCAGCAGCTTGGAATCTCTCACCGGGACTAGCGGGTTTACAGATACGCAGTATTTT
TRBV5-1	many	TRBJ2-1	-	CASSLAGEQFF	TGCGCCAGCAGCTTAGCCGGTGAGCAGTTCTTC
TRBV7-2	few	TRBJ2-7	-	CASSRGITYEQYF	TGTGCCAGCTCTAGAGGCATAACCTACGAGCAGTACTTC
TRBV28	many	TRBJ1-4	-	CASSLGLGATNEKLFF	TGTGCCAGCAGTCTGGGACTGGGTGCAACTAATGAAAAACTGTTTTTT
TRBV28	many	TRBJ1-1	-	CASNQRGLSNTEAFF	TGTGCCAGCAACCAAAGGGGCCTCTCGAACACTGAAGCTTTCTTT
TRBV5-1	-	TRBJ2-1	-	CASSLSPSGTGEQFF	TGCGCCAGCAGCTTGTCTCCTAGCGGGACAGGAGAGCAGTTCTTC
TRBV29-1	-	TRBJ2-5	-	CSVERSFRETQYF	TGCAGCGTTGAAAGGAGCTTCCGGGAGACCCAGTACTTC
TRBV20-1	few	TRBJ1-5	-	CSASEGAGAQPQHF	TGCAGTGCTAGTGAGGGTGCAGGCGCTCAGCCCCAGCATTTT
TRBV6-2/TRBV6-3	-	TRBJ1-5	TRBD1	CASSYSGTGLGITYSNQPQHF	TGTGCCAGCAGTTACTCGGGGACAGGGTTAGGGATAACTTATAGCAATCAGCCCCAGCATTTT
TRBV5-1	-	TRBJ2-3	-	CASSLTPTGFDFTDTQYF	TGCGCCAGCAGCTTGACGCCCACCGGGTTCGACTTCACAGATACGCAGTATTTT
TRBV7-9	few	TRBJ1-6	-	CASSSAGSPLHF	TGTGCCAGCAGCTCCGCTGGATCACCCCTCCACTTT
TRBV5-5	-	TRBJ1-2	-	CASSLRGREIDGYTF	TGTGCCAGCAGCTTACGCGGCAGGGAAATCGATGGCTACACCTTC
TRBV9	-	TRBJ1-1	-	CASSPRMGTEAFF	TGTGCCAGCAGCCCTAGGATGGGGACTGAAGCTTTCTTT
TRBV12-3/TRBV12-4	few	TRBJ2-4	-	CASSLMRAKNIQYF	TGTGCCAGCAGTTTAATGCGAGCCAAAAACATTCAGTACTTC
TRBV20-1	few	TRBJ2-7	-	CSARDRDSSSYEQYF	TGCAGTGCTAGAGATCGTGACAGTAGCTCCTACGAGCAGTACTTC
TRBV28	many	TRBJ2-7	-	CASSKDAYEQYF	TGTGCCAGCAGTAAGGATGCCTACGAGCAGTACTTC
TRBV28	few	TRBJ2-7	-	CASSLSLGGAGEQYF	TGTGCCAGCAGTTTATCGCTGGGCGGGGCGGGCGAGCAGTACTTC
TRBV27	-	TRBJ2-7	-	CASTNQGGGRPATYEQYF	TGTGCCAGCACCAACCAAGGGGGGGGACGCCCGGCCACATACGAGCAGTACTTC
TRBV5-5	few	TRBJ2-3	TRBD2	CASLAGPTDTQYF	TGTGCCAGCCTAGCGGGTCCCACAGATACGCAGTATTTT